This TCR beta chain was observed in a study of T cells in Graves' hyperthyroidism and ophthalmopathy. TCR beta CDR3 regions were amplified from RNA. The HTBI primer set was used in a first-round RT-PCR of the TCR CDR3. TCRdb reanalysed the multiplex PCR reads using MiXCR and keeps one entry per CDR3 protein. Among about 540,000 distinct CDR3 sequences listed, 40% to 55% were seen once. This clonotype appeared many times. The CDR3 runs 14 residues. The ends lost 0 bases at V and 6 bases at J; junction bases unmatched: 5. Germline V gene sequence: CDR1 SGHTA, CDR2 FQGNSA. Patients counted as stable if ophthalmopathy did not develop within 18 months.

The sequence was obtained from a woman between 18 and 29 years old with Graves' hyperthyroidism. This sequence joins TRBV7-2 and TRBJ2-7; 7 bases match TRBD1. Sequencing was performed on peripheral blood or thyroid tissue (not recorded which). CDR3 sequence: CASSLALAGGEQYF. CDR3 DNA: TGTGCCAGCAGCTTAGCGCTTGCAGGGGGCGAGCAGTACTTC.